The 32 T cell receptor beta chains listed next were all sequenced from one sample in a study of response to subunit inactivated influenza vaccine. A single record per CDR3 protein comes from TCRdb applying MiXCR to the RT-PCR reads. The profile shows roughly 780,000 distinct CDR3 sequences, around a sixth of them singletons. Sequenced material: PBMCs from blood, taken around 5 days after vaccination. The receptors shown here come from a man in his fifties or sixties who received an inactivated influenza vaccine.

In its sample, this clonotype was seen many times. The chain links TRBV12-3 or TRBV12-4 to TRBJ1-1; D is unclear. Trimming pared 6 bases from V and 8 bases from J, leaving 10 bases between. There are 11 residues in the CDR3. This chain's CDR3 is CASSGPGEAFF. In DNA form, the CDR3 reads TGTGCCAGCAGCGGTCCGGGAGAAGCTTTCTTT.

This clonotype was counted only a few times. The CDR3 nucleotides read TGCGCCAGCAGCCAAGTACAGGGAATGGGCCACGAGCAGTACTTC. Translated, it gives CASSQVQGMGHEQYF. The rearrangement uses TRBV4-1 and TRBJ2-7; TRBD1 is a possible D gene (6 bases). This CDR3 region has 15 residues. CDR1 and CDR2 from the germline V gene are MGHRA and YSYEKL. V lost 1 base and J 5 bases, leaving 15 bases between the germline ends.

This clonotype was recorded a few times. The rearrangement links TRBV29-1 to TRBJ2-1, with D possibly being TRBD1 (5 bases). The CDR3 covers 11 residues. The V and J ends lost 5 bases and 7 bases respectively, with 9 bases between them. Germline V gives CDR1 SQVTM, CDR2 ANQGSEA. CDR3 amino acids: CSVNRGNEQFF. DNA for the CDR3: TGCAGCGTTAATAGGGGTAATGAGCAGTTCTTC.

The chain recombines TRBV30 with TRBJ2-1; a weak D match, TRBD2 (6 bases). This CDR3 has 13 amino acids. Trimming pared 0 bases from V and 5 bases from J, leaving 8 bases between. Germline CDR1 and CDR2: GTSNPN and SVGIG (reference sequence). The CDR3 DNA reads as TGTGCCTGGAGTGTAGGGACTGACAATGAGCAGTTCTTC. It translates to CAWSVGTDNEQFF.

The chain couples TRBV4-2 to TRBJ2-2; D gene unclear. The CDR3 contains 16 residues. The germline V and J ends were trimmed by 0 bases and 4 bases, with 12 bases remaining between them. CDR1 and CDR2 from the germline V gene are LGHNA and YNFKEQ. The CDR3 sequence: CASSQESFGFTGELFF. The CDR3 DNA follows: TGTGCCAGCAGCCAAGAGTCGTTTGGGTTCACCGGGGAGCTGTTTTTT.

Many counts were recorded for this clonotype. The rearrangement links TRBV28 to TRBJ2-1; TRBD2 agrees at 9 bases. The CDR3 is 16 amino acids. CDR1 is MDHEN and CDR2 is SYDVKM in the germline V gene. After removal of 5 bases from V and 0 bases from J, the junction contained 5 bases not matched to a gene. In DNA, the CDR3 is TGTGCCAGCAGTAACCCTAGCGGGAACTCCTACAATGAGCAGTTCTTC. This sequence encodes CASSNPSGNSYNEQFF.

This clonotype has only a few counts. The rearrangement uses TRBV5-1 and TRBJ1-1, with D possibly being TRBD1 (6 bases). The CDR3 runs to 13 residues. Germline values: CDR1 SGHRS, CDR2 YFSETQ. V was cut by 2 bases and J by 6 bases, with 11 bases left in between. The CDR3 bases are TGCGCCAGCAGCTTAACAGGGAGGTCTGAAGCTTTCTTT. Residues: CASSLTGRSEAFF.

This clonotype has just a few counts. This chain links TRBV3-1 with TRBJ2-1; no clear D gene. V was shortened by 1 base and J by 7 bases, with 5 bases between the two germline ends. The CDR3 is 12 residues long. Germline assignment: CDR1 LGHDT and CDR2 YNNKEL (reference sequence). CDR3: CASSQVWNEQFF. CDR3 DNA sequence: TGTGCCAGCAGCCAAGTTTGGAATGAGCAGTTCTTC.

The chain has TRBV4-3 and TRBJ2-1, with 8 bases fitting TRBD1. The CDR3 covers 17 residues. Germline CDR1 reads LGHNA; CDR2 reads YSLEER. V dropped 0 bases and J dropped 1; count of bases not matched to a gene: 5. Here the CDR3 DNA reads TGCGCCAGCAGCCAAGATCTGACAGGGGCGTCCTACAATGAGCAGTTCTTC. Encoded protein: CASSQDLTGASYNEQFF.

V gene TRBV3-1 combines with J gene TRBJ1-1; D gene uncertain. The V gene lost 4 bases and the J gene lost 1 base, with 13 bases spanning the gap. The CDR3 consists of 15 residues. Per germline, CDR1 LGHDT and CDR2 YNNKEL (reference sequence). This CDR3 reads CASSPFGLSNTEAFF. The CDR3 nucleotides are TGTGCCAGCAGCCCCTTTGGACTCTCGAACACTGAAGCTTTCTTT. The complete variable domain, with remaining parts taken from reference TRBV3-1 and TRBJ1-1, reads DTAVSQTPKYLVTQMGNDKSIKCEQNLGHDTMYWYKQDSKKFLKIMFSYNNKELIINETVPNRFSPKSPDKAHLNLHINSLELGDSAVYFCASSPFGLSNTEAFFGQGTRLTVV.

The genes are TRBV3-1 and TRBJ2-2; D gene unclear. The CDR3 loop spans 15 amino acids. Germline-derived CDR1 and CDR2 are LGHDT and YNNKEL (reference sequence). The V end lost 0 bases, the J end lost 0 bases, and 5 bases lay between the germline ends. CDR3 sequence reads: CASSQDLANTGELFF. Written as DNA, the CDR3 is TGTGCCAGCAGCCAAGACCTTGCGAACACCGGGGAGCTGTTTTTT.

This clonotype was counted a few times. The chain joins TRBV5-1 to TRBJ2-7; D call uncertain. The CDR3 runs to 14 residues. Germline V gene sequence: CDR1 SGHRS, CDR2 YFSETQ. Trimming cost V 4 bases and J 0 bases, with 11 bases left between them. CDR3 sequence (DNA): TGCGCCAGCAGCCCGACAACCAGCTCCTACGAGCAGTACTTC. Its protein product is CASSPTTSSYEQYF.

This clonotype was detected many times. V and J are TRBV5-1 and TRBJ2-7, with D tentatively TRBD1 (6 bases). This CDR3 spans 15 amino acids. The V end lost 4 bases, the J end lost 6 bases, and 20 bases lay between the germline ends. Germline CDR1 and CDR2: SGHRS and YFSETQ. The CDR3 sequence is CASSLMGQGNGEQYF. In DNA form, the CDR3 reads TGCGCCAGCAGCCTGATGGGGCAGGGGAATGGCGAGCAGTACTTC.

This chain joins TRBV20-1 and TRBJ2-5; TRBD1 matches 7 bases. This CDR3 is built from 14 residues. The germline CDR1 and CDR2 sequences are DFQATT and SNEGSKA (reference sequence). The V gene end was trimmed by 4 bases and the J gene end by 1 base; junction bases not matched to a gene: 6. CDR3 DNA sequence: TGCAGTGCTACCCAGGGGGAGATCCAAGAGACCCAGTACTTC. It translates to CSATQGEIQETQYF.

This sequence joins TRBV6-7 and TRBJ2-6, with no clear D. TRBV6-7 is an open reading frame whose function is uncertain. The CDR3 consists of 18 residues. With 2 bases removed from V and 0 bases from J, the gap between germline ends came to 14 bases. CDR3 residues: CASSYHAPRCSGANVLTF. CDR3 nucleotide sequence: TGTGCCAGCAGTTACCACGCCCCCCGGTGCTCTGGGGCCAACGTCCTGACTTTC.

This clonotype was detected ten times or more. This chain uses TRBV7-6 with TRBJ2-1, with a weak D call TRBD2 (6 bases). This CDR3 region has 16 residues. In germline, CDR1 is SGHVS, CDR2 FNYEAQ. V was pared by 3 bases and J by 1 base, with 13 bases between. The CDR3 loop is CASSLFGGMSYNEQFF. CDR3 coding DNA: TGTGCCAGCAGCTTGTTTGGCGGGATGTCCTACAATGAGCAGTTCTTC.

The chain couples TRBV5-1 to TRBJ2-7; a possible D gene is TRBD2 (5 bases). The ends were cut back, 3 bases at V and 9 bases at J, with 13 bases in the middle. Germline lookup yields CDR1 SGHRS and CDR2 YFSETQ. This CDR3 has 12 residues. The CDR3, as DNA: TGCGCCAGCAGCTCGGAGGTAGGTCGGCAGTACTTC. It specifies CASSSEVGRQYF. Based on the CDR3 plus reference TRBV5-1 and TRBJ2-7, the full variable domain is KAGVTQTPRYLIKTRGQQVTLSCSPISGHRSVSWYQQTPGQGLQFLFEYFSETQRNKGNFPGRFSGRQFSNSRSEMNVSTLELGDSALYLCASSSEVGRQYFGPGTRLTVT.

This sequence joins TRBV5-1 and TRBJ1-3; D not certain. This CDR3 spans 15 amino acids. The ends were cut back, 0 bases at V and 4 bases at J, with 11 bases in the middle. The germline CDR1 and CDR2 sequences are SGHRS and YFSETQ. The CDR3 nucleotides are TGCGCCAGCAGCTTGGCGATGACACCGGGAAACACCATATATTTT. Protein: CASSLAMTPGNTIYF.

The chain uses TRBV14 and TRBJ2-1; TRBD2 agrees at 10 bases. After removal of 7 bases from V and 7 bases from J, the junction contained 13 bases not matched to a gene. This CDR3 spans 16 amino acids. In germline, CDR1 is SGHDN, CDR2 FVKESK. CDR3 region: CASIDLAGETGNEQFF. CDR3 DNA sequence: TGTGCCAGCATCGACCTAGCGGGGGAAACGGGGAATGAGCAGTTCTTC. Filled out from reference TRBV14 and TRBJ2-1, the complete variable domain reads EAGVTQFPSHSVIEKGQTVTLRCDPISGHDNLYWYRRVMGKEIKFLLHFVKESKQDESGMPNNRFLAERTGGTYSTLKVQPAELEDSGVYFCASIDLAGETGNEQFFGPGTRLTVL.

This chain links TRBV20-1 with TRBJ2-5; 8 nucleotides line up with TRBD2. In germline, CDR1 is DFQATT, CDR2 SNEGSKA (reference sequence). V gave up 1 base and J gave up 1 base; unmatched junction bases: 2. This CDR3 comprises 14 residues. DNA of the CDR3: TGCAGTGCTAGAGCGGGGGGGATCCAAGAGACCCAGTACTTC. This codes for CSARAGGIQETQYF.

The chain has TRBV5-1 and TRBJ1-2; D gene ambiguous. Germline V gives CDR1 SGHRS, CDR2 YFSETQ. The length of the CDR3 is 13 residues. V was shortened by 4 bases and J by 4 bases, with 11 bases between the two germline ends. The CDR3 coding sequence is TGCGCCAGCAGCGCGACCATCCTCTATGGCTACACCTTC. This translates into CASSATILYGYTF.

Only a few counts were recorded for this clonotype. V and J are TRBV5-1 and TRBJ2-7; 7 bases are shared with TRBD2. The CDR3 spans 15 residues. The V gene's germline CDR1 is SGHRS and CDR2 YFSETQ. V shed 3 bases and J 0 bases; nucleotides not matched to a gene: 6. The CDR3 protein is CASSSAGTNSYEQYF. CDR3 nucleotide sequence: TGCGCCAGCAGCTCTGCCGGGACTAACTCCTACGAGCAGTACTTC.

V gene TRBV24-1 combines with J gene TRBJ2-2; 7 bases line up with TRBD1. The V gene's germline CDR1 is KGHDR and CDR2 SFDVKD. The J segment lost 0 bases and the V segment lost 0 bases, leaving 6 bases of the junction unmatched. The CDR3 loop spans 18 amino acids. CDR3 protein: CATSDLKTGTANTGELFF. CDR3 nucleotides: TGTGCCACCAGTGATTTGAAGACCGGGACAGCGAACACCGGGGAGCTGTTTTTT.

This chain joins TRBV5-5 and TRBJ2-1; TRBD2 matches 7 bases. V lost 4 bases and J lost 7; bases outside the gene matches: 5. CDR3 length equals 13 residues. CDR1 and CDR2 (germline): SGHKS, YYEKEE (reference sequence). In DNA form, the CDR3 reads TGTGCCAGCAGCCGGGACTACGCGAATGAGCAGTTCTTC. This sequence encodes CASSRDYANEQFF.

This clonotype appeared many times. The chain carries TRBV12-3 or TRBV12-4 and TRBJ1-5; TRBD1 might be the D (5 bases). CDR3 size: 15 residues. The V end was cut by 1 base, the J end by 7 bases, with 14 bases between. The CDR3 sequence: CASSLGVGGGQPQHF. The CDR3, as DNA: TGTGCCAGCAGTTTAGGCGTTGGGGGTGGACAGCCCCAGCATTTT.

This clonotype was seen a handful of times. J is TRBJ2-7 and V is TRBV7-9, with a possible D match to TRBD2 (6 bases). The germline gives CDR1 SEHNR, CDR2 FQNEAQ (reference sequence). This CDR3 comprises 15 residues. Trimming left V 2 bases short and J 5 bases short, with 16 bases between. Here the CDR3 reads CASSLNGLEGNEQYF. For the CDR3, the DNA is TGTGCCAGCAGCTTAAACGGGTTGGAGGGAAACGAGCAGTACTTC.

The chain is built from TRBV7-2 and TRBJ2-3; TRBD2 agrees at 10 bases. Per germline, CDR1 SGHTA and CDR2 FQGNSA. The CDR3 totals 15 residues. V dropped 2 bases and J dropped 6; count of bases not matched to a gene: 5. The CDR3 bases are TGTGCCAGCAGCTTAAGTAGCGGGGGGCATGATACGCAGTATTTT. It yields the protein CASSLSSGGHDTQYF.

This clonotype was observed a single time. This chain uses TRBV5-4 with TRBJ1-2; D not certain. This CDR3 spans 13 amino acids. Trimming cost V 0 bases and J 5 bases, with 8 bases left between them. Germline V lookup: CDR1 SGHNT, CDR2 YYREEE (reference sequence). The CDR3 region has the DNA TGTGCCAGCAGCTTGGTGGCAGAGTATGGCTACACCTTC. Protein: CASSLVAEYGYTF.

A few counts support this clonotype. This chain uses TRBV5-1 with TRBJ2-7; 11 bases are a match to TRBD1. From germline, CDR1 is SGHRS and CDR2 YFSETQ. V was pared by 4 bases and J by 6 bases, with 6 bases of the junction left unmatched. CDR3 length: 14 residues. In DNA form, the CDR3 reads TGCGCCAGCAGCCCAACCGGGACAGGGGGCGAGCAGTACTTC. It specifies CASSPTGTGGEQYF.

This clonotype was detected only a few times. The chain carries TRBV7-8 and TRBJ2-2; 8 bases map to TRBD1. V was clipped by 8 bases and J by 1 base; unmatched bases: 6. The CDR3 runs 15 residues. Germline assignment: CDR1 SGHVS and CDR2 FQNEAQ. This chain's CDR3 is CASAPGTGNTGELFF. DNA for the CDR3: TGTGCCAGCGCTCCCGGGACAGGGAACACCGGGGAGCTGTTTTTT.

The genes are TRBV4-2 and TRBJ2-5, with D perhaps TRBD1 (6 bases). Germline loops: CDR1 LGHNA, CDR2 YNFKEQ. The CDR3 extends over 15 amino acids. V lost 3 bases, J lost 5 bases, and 16 bases lay in between. The CDR3 is CASSQRTETWETQYF. The CDR3, as DNA: TGTGCCAGCAGCCAGAGGACAGAGACTTGGGAGACCCAGTACTTC.

The chain is built from TRBV20-1 and TRBJ2-5; unclear D gene. V was pared by 2 bases and J by 0 bases, with 10 bases between. CDR1 is DFQATT, CDR2 SNEGSKA, per germline (reference sequence). This CDR3 contains 14 residues. For the CDR3, the DNA is TGCAGTGCTAGACTAGTTACGTACCAAGAGACCCAGTACTTC. It translates to CSARLVTYQETQYF.